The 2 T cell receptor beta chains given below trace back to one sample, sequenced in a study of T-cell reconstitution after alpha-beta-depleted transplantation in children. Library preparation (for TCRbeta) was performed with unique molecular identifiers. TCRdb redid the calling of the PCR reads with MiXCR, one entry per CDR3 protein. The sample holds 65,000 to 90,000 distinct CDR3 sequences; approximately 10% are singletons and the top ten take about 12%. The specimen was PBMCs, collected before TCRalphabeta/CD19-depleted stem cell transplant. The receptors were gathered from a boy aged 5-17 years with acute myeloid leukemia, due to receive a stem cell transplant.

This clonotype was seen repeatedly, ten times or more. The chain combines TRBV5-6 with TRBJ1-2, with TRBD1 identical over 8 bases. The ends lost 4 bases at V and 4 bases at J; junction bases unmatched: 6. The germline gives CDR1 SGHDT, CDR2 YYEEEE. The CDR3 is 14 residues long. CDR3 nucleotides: TGTGCCAGCAGCGCAGGGGGCGGTGGCTATGGCTACACCTTC. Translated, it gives CASSAGGGGYGYTF.

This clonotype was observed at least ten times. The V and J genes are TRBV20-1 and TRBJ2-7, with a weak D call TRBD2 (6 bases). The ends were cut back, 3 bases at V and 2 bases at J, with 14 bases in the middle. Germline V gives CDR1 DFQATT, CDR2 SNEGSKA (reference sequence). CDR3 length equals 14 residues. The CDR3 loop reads CSARRGSGAYEQYV. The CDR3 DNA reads TGCAGTGCTAGGCGGGGATCCGGGGCCTACGAGCAGTACGTC.